Each of the 29 T cell receptor beta chains below was sequenced from the same sample in a study of identical twins. TCRdb fed the 5' RACE reads into MiXCR, producing one record per CDR3 protein. The sample lists approximately 210,000 distinct CDR3 sequences, 9.4% occurring once. Sequenced: memory (CD45RO+) T cells sorted from blood. All receptors come from a woman under 30 in good health.

The table lists this clonotype with a few counts. The V and J genes are TRBV2 and TRBJ2-4; a possible D gene is TRBD1 (5 bases). The length of the CDR3 is 12 residues. Between the trimmed V and J ends, which lost 2 bases and 11 bases, there was a span of 10 bases. The germline V gene has CDR1 SNHLY and CDR2 FYNNEI. CDR3 DNA: TGTGCCAGCAGTGAATTAGACAGTGTTCAGTACTTC. Translated: CASSELDSVQYF.

CDR3 region: CASSLLSGKNIQYF. In nucleotides, the CDR3 is TGTGCCAGCAGCTTACTCAGCGGTAAAAACATTCAGTACTTC. The chain couples TRBV7-8 to TRBJ2-4; possible D gene TRBD2, 5 bases. The germline CDR1 and CDR2 sequences are SGHVS and FQNEAQ. The CDR3 extends over 14 amino acids. Trimming took off 2 bases at V and 4 bases at J, with 9 bases between the two ends.

The chain joins TRBV19 to TRBJ2-1, with D tentatively TRBD1 or TRBD2 (5 bases each). The V gene lost 7 bases and the J gene lost 2 bases, with 12 bases spanning the gap. There are 14 residues in the CDR3. CDR1 is LNHDA, CDR2 SQIVND, per germline (reference sequence). DNA for the CDR3: TGTGCCAGTACGGTAGGGGACGCCTACAATGAGCAGTTCTTC. Translating gives CASTVGDAYNEQFF.

Ten or more counts support this clonotype. This chain uses TRBV12-3 or TRBV12-4 with TRBJ1-5; no definite D call. The ends were cut back, 2 bases at V and 2 bases at J, with 10 bases in the middle. This CDR3 contains 15 residues. The CDR3 DNA is TGTGCCAGCAGTTTATTCGACGCGGGCAATCAGCCCCAGCATTTT. Protein sequence: CASSLFDAGNQPQHF.

The genes are TRBV24-1 and TRBJ2-2; no clear D gene. CDR3 length: 12 residues. Trimming removed 3 bases at V and 7 bases at J, with 5 bases between. The germline V gene has CDR1 KGHDR and CDR2 SFDVKD. CDR3 region: CATSDPFGELFF. The CDR3 DNA follows: TGTGCCACCAGTGATCCATTCGGGGAGCTGTTTTTT.

V and J are TRBV12-3 or TRBV12-4 and TRBJ2-1, with D hard to call. The V end lost 2 bases, the J end lost 16 bases, and 12 bases lay between the germline ends. The CDR3 is made up of 11 amino acids. The CDR3 protein is CASSLHPGFFF. DNA of the CDR3: TGTGCCAGCAGTTTACACCCGGGCTTTTTCTTC.

The genes are TRBV20-1 and TRBJ2-3; 8 nucleotides match TRBD2. From germline, CDR1 is DFQATT and CDR2 SNEGSKA (reference sequence). V was clipped by 2 bases and J by 5 bases; unmatched bases: 9. The CDR3 spans 15 residues. The CDR3: CSARPSSGRVDTQYF. The CDR3 DNA sequence: TGCAGTGCTAGACCCTCTAGCGGGCGGGTAGATACGCAGTATTTT.

This clonotype came up a few times. The J gene is TRBJ2-3, the V gene TRBV9, with no clear D. CDR1 and CDR2 from the germline V gene are SGDLS and YYNGEE. The CDR3 has 13 residues. Trimming removed 4 bases from V and 5 bases from J, with 11 bases in between. CDR3 sequence: CASSPPIGDTQYF. The DNA for the CDR3 is TGTGCCAGCAGCCCCCCGATCGGAGATACGCAGTATTTT.

A single count supports this clonotype. J is TRBJ2-1 and V is TRBV2; 7 bases agree with TRBD2. This CDR3 has 17 amino acids. Unmatched junction bases numbered 14, after V lost 2 bases and J lost 7 bases. The germline V gene encodes CDR1 SNHLY and CDR2 FYNNEI. CDR3 sequence (DNA): TGTGCCAGCAGTGAATGGTATGGGAGGGCGAGAGGAAATGAGCAGTTCTTC. Protein sequence: CASSEWYGRARGNEQFF.

This clonotype was observed a few times. The chain carries TRBV11-3 and TRBJ2-2; TRBD2 agrees at 12 bases. The CDR3 loop spans 16 amino acids. V gave up 5 bases and J gave up 5 bases; unmatched junction bases: 6. Germline V gene sequence: CDR1 SGHNT, CDR2 YENEEA. In DNA form, the CDR3 reads TGTGCCAGCAGCCCCCTAGCGGGAGGGCGGACCGGGGAGCTGTTTTTT. Translating it yields CASSPLAGGRTGELFF. The whole variable domain, filled in from reference TRBV11-3 and TRBJ2-2, reads EAGVVQSPRYKIIEKKQPVAFWCNPISGHNTLYWYLQNLGQGPELLIRYENEEAVDDSQLPKDRFSAERLKGVDSTLKIQPAELGDSAVYLCASSPLAGGRTGELFFGEGSRLTVL.

The chain has TRBV9 and TRBJ2-1; no firm D call. V was clipped by 0 bases and J by 4 bases, with 8 bases between them. CDR1 is SGDLS, CDR2 YYNGEE, per germline. The CDR3 extends over 14 amino acids. The CDR3 sequence is CASSVEDFYNEQFF. DNA for the CDR3: TGTGCCAGCAGCGTAGAAGACTTTTACAATGAGCAGTTCTTC.

The V gene is TRBV18, the J gene TRBJ1-4; D is perhaps TRBD1 (6 bases). CDR3 length: 15 residues. V gave up 5 bases and J gave up 3 bases, with 13 bases separating them. CDR1 and CDR2 (germline): KGHSH, LQKENI. CDR3 DNA sequence: TGTGCCAGCTCATCGGGGGCTGGCTCTAATGAAAAACTGTTTTTT. The encoded protein is CASSSGAGSNEKLFF.

This clonotype has only a few counts. The CDR3 nucleotides are TGTGCCAGCAGTTCAAGGGGAAGGGTCGGGGAGCTGTTTTTT. The encoded protein is CASSSRGRVGELFF. This chain uses TRBV27 with TRBJ2-2, with D possibly being TRBD1 (5 bases). The germline gives CDR1 MNHEY, CDR2 SMNVEV (reference sequence). The V gene lost 4 bases and the J gene lost 7 bases, with 13 bases spanning the gap. The CDR3 totals 14 residues.

V gene TRBV28 combines with J gene TRBJ1-5, with D unclear. The ends were cut back, 2 bases at V and 9 bases at J, with 8 bases in the middle. This CDR3 has 12 residues. Germline V CDR1 and CDR2: MDHEN, SYDVKM. CDR3 DNA: TGTGCCAGCAGTTTAGTCCCGGGGCCCCAGCATTTT. This sequence encodes CASSLVPGPQHF.

This clonotype came up a few times. For the CDR3, the DNA is TGCAGTGCTAGGGGCCAAGCCGGGACTAGCGGGGGGGGAGGCCAAGATACGCAGTATTTT. This encodes CSARGQAGTSGGGGQDTQYF. The chain carries TRBV20-1 and TRBJ2-3, with 16 bases lining up with TRBD2. Germline trimming cut 3 bases from V and 5 bases from J; bases unmatched to any gene: 17. In germline, CDR1 is DFQATT, CDR2 SNEGSKA (reference sequence). The CDR3 has 20 residues.

This clonotype has only a few counts. The chain joins TRBV27 to TRBJ2-7, with 7 bases fitting TRBD1. The CDR3 is made up of 15 amino acids. Germline CDR1 is MNHEY and CDR2 is SMNVEV (reference sequence). V trimming: 0 bases; J trimming: 4 bases; junction bases outside the gene matches: 6. The CDR3, as DNA: TGTGCCAGCAGTTTATCTTCGACAGGGCCATACGAGCAGTACTTC. This translates into CASSLSSTGPYEQYF.

This clonotype was counted only a few times. The chain recombines TRBV5-6 with TRBJ1-2, with a tentative D call TRBD1 (5 bases). The CDR3 covers 16 residues. Germline CDR1 is SGHDT and CDR2 is YYEEEE. Trimming removed 4 bases at V and 0 bases at J, with 16 bases between. The CDR3 here is CASSGMGGSANYGYTF. The CDR3 nucleotides are TGTGCCAGCAGCGGGATGGGGGGAAGTGCTAACTATGGCTACACCTTC.

This clonotype has more than one count but fewer than ten. This chain links TRBV14 with TRBJ2-1; 13 nucleotides match TRBD2. The CDR3 consists of 19 residues. Germline CDR1 reads SGHDN; CDR2 reads FVKESK. J lost 9 bases, V lost 8 bases, and 22 bases had no gene match. The CDR3 sequence: CASSPRSGLAGARDGEQFF. The CDR3 nucleotides are TGTGCCAGCTCCCCCAGAAGTGGACTAGCGGGAGCGAGGGATGGTGAGCAGTTCTTC.

This chain connects TRBV5-5 to TRBJ2-7; 9 bases agree with TRBD1. This CDR3 comprises 17 residues. After removal of 1 base from V and 5 bases from J, the junction contained 13 bases not matched to a gene. Germline lookup yields CDR1 SGHKS and CDR2 YYEKEE (reference sequence). The CDR3 region has the DNA TGTGCCAGCAGCTTGCCCAAGGCAGGTACAGGGGGCAACGAGCAGTACTTC. Amino acid sequence: CASSLPKAGTGGNEQYF. Together with reference TRBV5-5 and TRBJ2-7, the CDR3 gives the full variable domain: DAGVTQSPTHLIKTRGQQVTLRCSPISGHKSVSWYQQVLGQGPQFIFQYYEKEERGRGNFPDRFSARQFPNYSSELNVNALLLGDSALYLCASSLPKAGTGGNEQYFGPGTRLTVT.

The genes are TRBV3-1 and TRBJ2-1; D is undetermined. V was shortened by 0 bases and J by 6 bases, with 12 bases between the two germline ends. From germline, CDR1 is LGHDT and CDR2 YNNKEL (reference sequence). The length of the CDR3 is 15 residues. This CDR3 reads CASSQEKSPSNEQFF. The CDR3 DNA follows: TGTGCCAGCAGCCAAGAGAAGTCTCCCAGCAATGAGCAGTTCTTC.

The chain uses TRBV3-1 and TRBJ2-2; 9 bases agree with TRBD1. CDR1 is LGHDT, CDR2 YNNKEL, per germline (reference sequence). V dropped 3 bases and J dropped 4; count of bases not matched to a gene: 6. CDR3 size: 16 residues. CDR3 DNA: TGTGCCAGCAGCCACCTACAGGGGGCGTTCACCGGGGAGCTGTTTTTT. This translates into CASSHLQGAFTGELFF.

This clonotype was recorded a few times. This rearrangement joins TRBV5-1 to TRBJ2-1, with 8 bases lining up with TRBD2. The CDR3 extends over 16 amino acids. J lost 8 bases, V lost 0 bases, and 10 bases had no gene match. CDR1 and CDR2 (germline): SGHRS, YFSETQ. The CDR3 nucleotides read TGCGCCAGCAGCTTGGCAGGGACTAGTAGTTTCGATGAGCAGTTCTTC. It specifies CASSLAGTSSFDEQFF.

This clonotype was picked up many times. The chain is built from TRBV7-2 and TRBJ2-1; TRBD2 matches 14 bases. This CDR3 is built from 16 residues. The V and J ends lost 5 bases and 7 bases, in that order; junction bases with no gene match: 7. CDR1 is SGHTA and CDR2 is FQGNSA in the germline V gene. The CDR3 here is CASSLGLAGGGNEQFF. CDR3 nucleotides: TGTGCCAGCAGCCTTGGACTAGCGGGAGGTGGGAATGAGCAGTTCTTC.

This rearrangement joins TRBV9 to TRBJ2-2, with D perhaps matching TRBD1 or TRBD2 (5 bases each). The germline gives CDR1 SGDLS, CDR2 YYNGEE. V lost 0 bases and J 5 bases, leaving 11 bases between the germline ends. The CDR3 loop spans 15 amino acids. The CDR3 protein is CASSVDGARTGELFF. In DNA form, the CDR3 reads TGTGCCAGCAGCGTAGACGGGGCCCGGACCGGGGAGCTGTTTTTT. Full variable domain (rest looked up from reference TRBV9 and TRBJ2-2): DSGVTQTPKHLITATGQRVTLRCSPRSGDLSVYWYQQSLDQGLQFLIQYYNGEERAKGNILERFSAQQFPDLHSELNLSSLELGDSALYFCASSVDGARTGELFFGEGSRLTVL.

This chain uses TRBV2 with TRBJ2-5; D may be TRBD2 (6 bases). V was shortened by 7 bases and J by 7 bases, with 16 bases between the two germline ends. The CDR3 has 13 residues. CDR1 is SNHLY and CDR2 is FYNNEI in the germline V gene. CDR3 sequence reads: CASTVGGEVTQYF. The CDR3, as DNA: TGTGCCAGCACGGTCGGCGGGGAGGTGACCCAGTACTTC.

In this sample, this clonotype turned up a few times. The chain joins TRBV15 to TRBJ2-1; TRBD2 matches 13 bases. CDR1 LNHNV and CDR2 YYDKDF come from the germline V gene (reference sequence). CDR3 size: 14 residues. J lost 7 bases, V lost 5 bases, and 2 bases had no gene match. In nucleotides, the CDR3 is TGTGCCACCAGCCGGACTAGCGGGGGTAATGAGCAGTTCTTC. This sequence encodes CATSRTSGGNEQFF.

This clonotype was counted many times. V and J are TRBV5-1 and TRBJ2-5, with D perhaps given as TRBD1 or TRBD2 (5 bases each). This CDR3 is 14 amino acids long. V was pared by 7 bases and J by 3 bases, with 16 bases between. Germline CDR1 is SGHRS and CDR2 is YFSETQ. The CDR3 sequence is CASGRGAGEETQYF. Here the CDR3 DNA reads TGCGCCAGCGGAAGAGGGGCCGGTGAAGAGACCCAGTACTTC.

This clonotype was seen a handful of times. DNA for the CDR3: TGTGCCACCAGCAGGCATATTAGGGGAGTGGATGGGGCCAACGTCCTGACTTTC. Its translation: CATSRHIRGVDGANVLTF. The V and J genes are TRBV15 and TRBJ2-6, with D possibly called TRBD1 or TRBD2 (5 bases each). Germline V lookup: CDR1 LNHNV, CDR2 YYDKDF (reference sequence). V shed 3 bases and J shed 3 bases, with 18 bases lying between them. The CDR3 has 18 residues.

V gene TRBV3-1 combines with J gene TRBJ1-2; D is undetermined. The germline V and J ends were trimmed by 4 bases and 0 bases, with 12 bases remaining between them. The CDR3 loop spans 15 amino acids. The germline CDR1 and CDR2 sequences are LGHDT and YNNKEL (reference sequence). The CDR3 protein is CASSREASTNYGYTF. The CDR3 bases are TGTGCCAGCAGCCGAGAGGCCAGTACTAACTATGGCTACACCTTC.